This TCR beta chain was captured in a study of immune aging and cytomegalovirus after organ transplant (dated by TCRdb to 2020 to 2022). For the wider study: All transplant recipients received three-drug immunosuppression with prednisone, tacrolimus, and mycophenolate.

Trimming removed 0 bases from V and 5 bases from J, leaving 10 bases between the germline ends. There are 14 amino acids in the CDR3, from cysteine to phenylalanine inclusive. Only the CDR3 DNA stays, 42 bases, in frame from base 1. According to the germline V gene, CDR1 reads ENHRY and CDR2 reads SYGVKD. What the time point label conveys for this sample: five sample-tagged time points from pre-transplant (day -1) to day 368 post-transplant, pooled. PBMC were thawed and then stimulated for roughly twelve hours with a CMV IE-1 overlapping peptide library, with no transport inhibitors added. After thawing, cells were rested overnight and were then stimulated in R10 medium with CD28/CD49d costimulation. The IE-1 peptide library consisted of 15-amino-acid peptides overlapping by 11 amino acids. Each time point was barcoded with BD Single-Cell Multiplexing Kit Sample Tags, pooled, and stained with oligo-conjugated anti-CD45RA plus sorting antibodies. A BD FACSAria III was used to sort CMV-responsive CD8+CD137+ and CD4+CD154+ T cells at 4-way purity. Blood samples were drawn into EDTA vacutainers and processed by Ficoll gradient within 1-24 hours.

Here is what the overall study found, with its caveats: Since the sequencing data did not include a CD57 measurement, a conservative gene-based definition of aging was used in its place. Large clones contained a bigger proportion of TEMRA cells, and over time the seven largest clones (around 2,000 cells) picked up aged and TEMRA cells and lost TCM cells. Following viremia, aged-phenotype cells rose post-transplant in clones of any size, with the rise occurring earlier in large clones (days 200-264) than in small clones.

This clonotype has only a few counts. This receptor's antigen is unknown. No much larger clone is present one base from it, and per-base qualities are unavailable. The library came from single-cell sequencing. The instrument was an Illumina NovaSeq 6000. For cell capture and library preparation, the team used the BD Rhapsody Targeted mRNA and AbSeq Reagent Kit in a microwell format. The libraries included TCR, sample tags, AbSeq, and targeted mRNA from the Human T-Cell Expression Panel, along with custom TOX and TOX2 primers. An Illumina NovaSeq was used to sequence the libraries. Per the original workflow: The analysis covered 10468 cells in total, of which about 7,300 were CD8 T cells and 4,000 to 5,000 were CD8 T cells with an identifiable TCR CDR3. The BD Rhapsody Targeted Analysis Pipeline, including V(D)J processing, was run on the Seven Bridges Genomics platform to process the raw data. SeqGeq 1.6.0 was used for quality control, Sample Tag demultiplexing with Lex-BDSMK, clone identification with VDJ Explorer, and Seurat clustering. Clones making up <1% of CD8 T cells were classified as non-expanded, and clones making up >2.5% of the sample were classified as clonal expansions. TCRdb trimmed the raw reads at Q25, called clones with MiXCR and kept productive beta chains. CDR3 protein sequences are deduplicated, and each keeps its most common genes and DNA. V and J calls and clone size were set by TCRdb, not the authors. This sample lists tens of thousands of distinct CDR3 sequences; approximately 34% were detected once. Around 25% of the sample goes to the ten largest clones.

The chain links TRBV10-3 with TRBJ1-2; TRBD1 is a weak D gene call, 5 bases matching. This clonotype originated in a female donor who had a heart transplant and CMV viremia. The sample in question was CMV peptide-activated CD4+ and CD8+ T cells sorted from blood, obtained at five time points, pooled. What the cell subset or site label conveys for this sample: sorted CD8+CD137+ and CD4+CD154+ T cells after 11 to 13 h CMV IE-1 peptide stimulation. The nucleotide sequence reads as follows: TGTGCCATCAGTGAGTCGAAGGGGCCTTATGGCTACACCTTC. The resulting protein is CAISESKGPYGYTF.